The 12 T cell receptor beta chains given below trace back to one sample, sequenced in a study of T cell repertoires in cytomegalovirus infection. These receptors have no identified antigens. MiXCR, applied by TCRdb to the reads, yields one record per CDR3 protein. The repertoire consists of about 700,000 distinct CDR3 sequences, with 30% to 40% occurring once and the leading ten covering 15% to 20%. Sequenced here: cultured PBMCs, sampled from culture after CMV antigen stimulation. The origin of the receptors is a human donor in good health (CMV status not recorded). Some clones in this sample may be carry-over from other donors' samples.

This clonotype was seen more than once but under ten times. This sequence joins TRBV4-1 and TRBJ2-5; TRBD2 matches 11 bases. CDR3 length: 16 residues. J was trimmed by 2 bases and V by 2 bases; bases with no gene match: 4. Per the germline V gene, CDR1 is MGHRA and CDR2 is YSYEKL. CDR3 amino acids: CASSQMTSGVQETQYF. The CDR3 nucleotides read TGCGCCAGCAGCCAAATGACTAGCGGGGTTCAAGAGACCCAGTACTTC.

V gene TRBV7-8 combines with J gene TRBJ2-3; D unresolved. Deletions cut 5 bases from V and 1 base from J, with 16 bases between. Per the germline V gene, CDR1 is SGHVS and CDR2 is FQNEAQ. This CDR3 region has 16 residues. This CDR3 is CASSPRARLGTDTQYF. CDR3 bases: TGTGCCAGCAGCCCACGGGCCCGTTTGGGCACAGATACGCAGTATTTT.

The chain joins TRBV7-2 to TRBJ2-5; 8 nucleotides line up with TRBD2. J lost 4 bases, V lost 2 bases, and 12 bases had no gene match. The germline V gene encodes CDR1 SGHTA and CDR2 FQGNSA. The CDR3 covers 17 residues. The DNA for the CDR3 is TGTGCCAGCAGCTTAATTTCCGGGAGGGTAGGGGGAGAGACCCAGTACTTC. Translation gives CASSLISGRVGGETQYF. The full variable domain, its missing parts supplied by reference TRBV7-2 and TRBJ2-5, is GAGVSQSPSNKVTEKGKDVELRCDPISGHTALYWYRQSLGQGLEFLIYFQGNSAPDKSGLPSDRFSAERTGGSVSTLTIQRTQQEDSAVYLCASSLISGRVGGETQYFGPGTRLLVL.

This clonotype was detected only a few times. The V and J genes are TRBV2 and TRBJ2-1; tentatively, D is TRBD1 (5 bases). The germline V gene encodes CDR1 SNHLY and CDR2 FYNNEI. Trimming took 4 bases from V and 9 from J, leaving 13 bases between them. CDR3 length: 13 amino acids. CDR3 in amino acids: CASSVVRVGEQFF. The CDR3 region has the DNA TGTGCCAGCAGTGTCGTCAGGGTTGGTGAGCAGTTCTTC.

This clonotype was detected only a few times. CDR3 region: CSAREGFTNEKLFF. CDR3 DNA sequence: TGCAGTGCTAGGGAGGGGTTCACTAATGAAAAACTGTTTTTT. The chain is built from TRBV20-1 and TRBJ1-4, with D possibly matching TRBD1 (5 bases). This CDR3 is built from 14 residues. Germline lookup yields CDR1 DFQATT and CDR2 SNEGSKA (reference sequence). Trimming shortened V by 3 bases and J by 2 bases, and 10 bases separated the two germline ends.

This clonotype has only a few counts. The chain employs TRBV7-2 and TRBJ1-5; D not certain. Germline V gene sequence: CDR1 SGHTA, CDR2 FQGNSA. Trimming shortened V by 1 base and J by 7 bases, and 11 bases separated the two germline ends. The CDR3 consists of 14 residues. CDR3 DNA sequence: TGTGCCAGCAGCTTAGGGCCGGGGTTGCAGCCCCAGCATTTT. Translated: CASSLGPGLQPQHF.

J is TRBJ1-5 and V is TRBV20-1, with a weak D call TRBD1 (6 bases). The V gene's germline CDR1 is DFQATT and CDR2 SNEGSKA (reference sequence). Deletions cut 4 bases from V and 3 bases from J, with 13 bases between. CDR3 length: 14 residues. The CDR3: CSAIPDRPNQPQHF. As DNA, the CDR3 is TGCAGTGCTATACCGGACAGACCCAATCAGCCCCAGCATTTT.

This clonotype has ten or more counts. The chain combines TRBV6-1 with TRBJ2-7; possible D gene TRBD2, 5 bases. The CDR3 runs 16 residues. Germline V gene data show CDR1 as MNHNS and CDR2 as SASEGT. The ends were cut back, 6 bases at V and 0 bases at J, with 18 bases in the middle. The CDR3 sequence: CASSIGRTGSSYEQYF. The DNA for the CDR3 is TGTGCCAGCAGCATCGGACGGACGGGGAGCTCCTACGAGCAGTACTTC.

This clonotype was recorded at least ten times. The chain carries TRBV7-8 and TRBJ1-4; D unresolved. CDR1 and CDR2 from the germline V gene are SGHVS and FQNEAQ. CDR3 length: 17 amino acids. V was trimmed by 2 bases and J by 0 bases, leaving 13 bases between them. The CDR3 protein is CASSLNPVQSTNEKLFF. CDR3 nucleotides: TGTGCCAGCAGCTTAAACCCCGTACAGTCAACTAATGAAAAACTGTTTTTT. The full variable domain, completed using reference TRBV7-8 and TRBJ1-4, is GAGVSQSPRYKVAKRGQDVALRCDPISGHVSLFWYQQALGQGPEFLTYFQNEAQLDKSGLPSDRFFAERPEGSVSTLKIQRTQQEDSAVYLCASSLNPVQSTNEKLFFGSGTQLSVL.

V is TRBV7-2 and J is TRBJ2-3; either TRBD1 or TRBD2 may fit D (5 bases each). Per the germline V gene, CDR1 is SGHTA and CDR2 is FQGNSA. Trimming stripped 5 bases from V and 3 bases from J, with 18 bases between. The length of the CDR3 is 16 residues. CDR3 sequence: CASSLNGAGGTDTQYF. For the CDR3, the DNA is TGTGCCAGCAGCCTCAACGGGGCTGGCGGGACAGATACGCAGTATTTT.

This clonotype was counted only a few times. The rearrangement joins TRBV3-1 to TRBJ2-7; 8 nucleotides line up with TRBD1. The CDR3 sequence is 15 residues long. With 1 base clipped from V and 2 bases from J, the junction kept 4 bases outside the gene matches. Germline loops: CDR1 LGHDT, CDR2 YNNKEL (reference sequence). The DNA for the CDR3 is TGTGCCAGCAGCCAAGGACCGGGACAGGCCTACGAGCAGTACTTC. Its protein product is CASSQGPGQAYEQYF.

This chain joins TRBV19 and TRBJ1-5, with 8 bases identical to TRBD1. This CDR3 region has 16 residues. The trim removed 5 bases at V and 0 bases at J, leaving 6 bases unmatched. CDR1 and CDR2 (germline): LNHDA, SQIVND (reference sequence). The CDR3 region has the DNA TGTGCCAGTAGTGGTGGGACAGGCAATAGCAATCAGCCCCAGCATTTT. It is translated as CASSGGTGNSNQPQHF.